A single sample gave rise to the 2 T cell receptor beta chains below, sequenced in a study of radiotherapy plus CTLA-4 blockade in lung cancer. Only in-frame clones appear in the TCRdb table, and some are missing; sequencing was by immunoSEQ multiplex PCR. This table holds more than 55,000 clones, approximately 82% found once. Sequences were derived from peripheral blood, sampled from a patient treated with radiotherapy plus ipilimumab. Receptors were obtained from a human donor with non-small cell lung cancer whose response to radiotherapy plus ipilimumab could not be evaluated.

The chain combines TRBV6-1 with TRBJ2-7; D gene unclear. V dropped 5 bases and J dropped 4 bases, with 6 bases sitting between them. Germline V gives CDR1 MNHNS, CDR2 SASEGT. This CDR3 contains 11 residues. In DNA, the CDR3 is TGTGCCAGCAGTTCCCAGTACGAGCAGTACTTC. It specifies CASSSQYEQYF.

The chain carries TRBV19 and TRBJ1-1, with unresolved D. There are 13 residues in the CDR3. CDR1 is LNHDA and CDR2 is SQIVND in the germline V gene (reference sequence). Trimming removed 3 bases at V and 0 bases at J, with 5 bases between. The chain's CDR3 is CASSIVLNTEAFF. As DNA, the CDR3 is TGTGCCAGTAGTATCGTCCTGAACACTGAAGCTTTCTTT. The variable domain in full, with the rest retrieved from reference TRBV19 and TRBJ1-1, is DGGITQSPKYLFRKEGQNVTLSCEQNLNHDAMYWYRQDPGQGLRLIYYSQIVNDFQKGDIAEGYSVSREKKESFPLTVTSAQKNPTAFYLCASSIVLNTEAFFGQGTRLTVV.